This TCR beta chain stems from a study of human thymus T cells. Study-level findings and limits: Unrelated individuals were reported by related research to share highly overlapping thymic repertoires. Thymic and blood repertoires seemed to favor certain V and J genes.

V lost 0 bases, J lost 0 bases, and 12 bases lay in between. CDR1 is LGHNT, CDR2 FRNRAP, per germline. The CDR3 consists of 18 residues. The study used thymus tissue resected during corrective heart surgery. Donation came from healthy Finnish infants having corrective surgery for congenital heart defects. On this clone: The antigen is undetermined.

The data were produced by immunoSEQ multiplex PCR, yet TCRdb's version contains in-frame clones alone and is incomplete. The sample gives 86,000 or so clones, roughly 96% of which show up once; 0.031% is in the top ten. Sequencing input: thymus tissue. This rearrangement joins TRBV12-5 to TRBJ1-6; no reliable D call. This clonotype was sampled from a boy under two years old with a congenital heart defect but otherwise immunologically healthy. CDR3 in amino acids: CASGLVLYNSSYNSPLHF. The CDR3, as DNA: TGTGCTAGTGGTTTGGTACTCTATAATAGCTCCTATAATTCACCCCTCCACTTT.